This T cell receptor beta chain was recorded in a study of blood T cell repertoires in COVID-19. Looking at the study overall: Samples taken during acute and convalescent COVID-19 were collected in the United States, Italy and Spain.

V was clipped by 3 bases and J by 4 bases; unmatched bases: 4. The germline gives CDR1 LNHDA, CDR2 SQIVND (reference sequence). The CDR3 runs 14 residues. Under the authors' procedure: Amplification of reference gene primers provided the estimated nucleated cell counts. TCRdb's table, derived via immunoSEQ multiplex PCR, lists solely in-frame clones and lacks some. That table furnishes V, J and clone size, whereas the DNA furnished D and trimming. The table includes roughly 220,000 clones, around 88% detected once. Participants were aged about 18 to 100 years from around 24 US areas. V usage is TRBV19 and J usage is TRBJ1-1, with 8 bases fitting TRBD1. This clonotype was obtained from a woman between 45 and 60 years old with acute COVID-19. Sequenced sample: PBMCs or T cells enriched from blood (not recorded which). The DNA for the CDR3 is TGTGCCAGTAGTATTCAGGGGACAGGCACTGAAGCTTTCTTT. Translated: CASSIQGTGTEAFF.